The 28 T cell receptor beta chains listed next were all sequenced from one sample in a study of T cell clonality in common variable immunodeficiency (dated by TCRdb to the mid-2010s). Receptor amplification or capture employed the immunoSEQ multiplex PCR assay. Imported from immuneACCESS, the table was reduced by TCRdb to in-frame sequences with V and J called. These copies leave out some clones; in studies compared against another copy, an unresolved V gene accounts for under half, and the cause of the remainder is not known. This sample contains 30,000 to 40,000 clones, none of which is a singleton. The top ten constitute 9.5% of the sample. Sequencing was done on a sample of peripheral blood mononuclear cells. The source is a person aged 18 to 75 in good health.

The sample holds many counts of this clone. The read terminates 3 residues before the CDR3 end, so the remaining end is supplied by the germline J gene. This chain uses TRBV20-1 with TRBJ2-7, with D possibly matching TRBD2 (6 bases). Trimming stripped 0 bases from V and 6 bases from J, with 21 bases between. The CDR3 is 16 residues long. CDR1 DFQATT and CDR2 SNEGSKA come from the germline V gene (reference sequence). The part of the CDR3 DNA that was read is TGCAGTGCTAGAGATGAGACCGAACTAGCCCCCAGCGAG. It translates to CSARDETELAPSE. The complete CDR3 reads CSARDETELAPSEQYF.

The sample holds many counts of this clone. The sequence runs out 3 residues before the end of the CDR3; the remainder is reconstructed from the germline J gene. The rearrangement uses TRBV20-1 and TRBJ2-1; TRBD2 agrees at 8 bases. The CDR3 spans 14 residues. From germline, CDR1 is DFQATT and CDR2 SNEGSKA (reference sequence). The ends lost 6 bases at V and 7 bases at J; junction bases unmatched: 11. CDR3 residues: CSAIAGRGVNEQFF. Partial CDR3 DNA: TGCAGTGCGATAGCGGGAAGAGGGGTTAATGAG.

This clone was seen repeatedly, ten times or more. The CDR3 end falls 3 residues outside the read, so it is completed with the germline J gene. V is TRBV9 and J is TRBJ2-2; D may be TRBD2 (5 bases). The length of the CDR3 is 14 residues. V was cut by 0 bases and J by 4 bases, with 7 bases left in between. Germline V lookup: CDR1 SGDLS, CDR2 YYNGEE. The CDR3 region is CASSVAEGTGELFF. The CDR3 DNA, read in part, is TGTGCCAGCAGCGTAGCTGAGGGCACCGGGGAG. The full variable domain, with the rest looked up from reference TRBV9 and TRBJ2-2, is DSGVTQTPKHLITATGQRVTLRCSPRSGDLSVYWYQQSLDQGLQFLIQYYNGEERAKGNILERFSAQQFPDLHSELNLSSLELGDSALYFCASSVAEGTGELFFGEGSRLTVL.

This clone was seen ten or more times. This chain's CDR3 is CSVGEPFGTSGQYYNEQFF. The CDR3 DNA, read in part, is TGCAGCGTTGGGGAACCGTTCGGGACTAGCGGGCAATACTACAATGAG. V and J are TRBV29-1 and TRBJ2-1, with 12 bases that match TRBD2. The read terminates 3 residues before the CDR3 end, so the remaining end is supplied by the germline J gene. This CDR3 contains 19 residues. Per the germline V gene, CDR1 is SQVTM and CDR2 is ANQGSEA. Unmatched junction bases numbered 16, after V lost 4 bases and J lost 3 bases.

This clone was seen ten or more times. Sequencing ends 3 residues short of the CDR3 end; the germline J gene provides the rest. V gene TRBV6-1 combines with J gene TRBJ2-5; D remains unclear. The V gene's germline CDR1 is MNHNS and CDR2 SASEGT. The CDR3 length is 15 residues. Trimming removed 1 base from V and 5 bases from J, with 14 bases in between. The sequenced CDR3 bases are TGTGCCAGCAGTGAAGACCCGGTTAGCTGGGAGACC. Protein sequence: CASSEDPVSWET. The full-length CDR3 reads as CASSEDPVSWETQYF.

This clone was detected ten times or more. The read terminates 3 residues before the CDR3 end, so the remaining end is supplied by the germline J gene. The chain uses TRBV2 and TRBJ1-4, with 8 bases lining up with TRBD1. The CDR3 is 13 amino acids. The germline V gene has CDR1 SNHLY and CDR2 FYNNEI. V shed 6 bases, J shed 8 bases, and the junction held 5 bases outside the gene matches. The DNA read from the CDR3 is TGTGCCAGCAGGGGACAGGCGAGGGAAAAA. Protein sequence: CASRGQAREK. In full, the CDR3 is CASRGQAREKLFF.

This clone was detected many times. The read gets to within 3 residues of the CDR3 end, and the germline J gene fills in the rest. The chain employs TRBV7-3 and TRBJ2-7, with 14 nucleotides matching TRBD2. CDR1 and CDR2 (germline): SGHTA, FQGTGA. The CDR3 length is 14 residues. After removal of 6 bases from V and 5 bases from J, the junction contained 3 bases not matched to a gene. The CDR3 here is CASSRGLAGDEQYF. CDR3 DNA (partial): TGTGCCAGCAGTCGGGGACTAGCGGGAGACGAG.

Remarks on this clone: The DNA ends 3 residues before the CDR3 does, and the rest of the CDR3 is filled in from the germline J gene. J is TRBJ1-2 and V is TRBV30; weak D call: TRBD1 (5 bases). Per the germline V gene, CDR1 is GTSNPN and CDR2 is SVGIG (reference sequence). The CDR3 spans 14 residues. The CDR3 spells CAWRYGGPYNDYTF. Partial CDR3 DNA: TGTGCCTGGAGGTACGGGGGTCCCTACAATGAC.

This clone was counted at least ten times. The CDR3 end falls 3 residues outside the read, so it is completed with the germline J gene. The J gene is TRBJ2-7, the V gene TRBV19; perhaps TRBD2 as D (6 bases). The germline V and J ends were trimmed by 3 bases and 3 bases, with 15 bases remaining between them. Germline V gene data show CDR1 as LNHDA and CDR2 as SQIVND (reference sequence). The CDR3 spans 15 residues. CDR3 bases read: TGTGCCAGTAGTATTTCGGAGGGGTGGAACTACGAG. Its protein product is CASSISEGWNYE. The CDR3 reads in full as CASSISEGWNYEQYF.

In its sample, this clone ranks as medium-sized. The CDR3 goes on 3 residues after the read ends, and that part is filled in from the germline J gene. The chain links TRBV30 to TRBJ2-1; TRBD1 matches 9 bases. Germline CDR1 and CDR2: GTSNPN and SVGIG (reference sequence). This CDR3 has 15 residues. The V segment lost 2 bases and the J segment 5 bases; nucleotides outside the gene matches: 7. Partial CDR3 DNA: TGTGCCTGGAGTCCCAGGACAGGGGTTGACAATGAG. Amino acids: CAWSPRTGVDNE. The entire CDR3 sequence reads CAWSPRTGVDNEQFF.

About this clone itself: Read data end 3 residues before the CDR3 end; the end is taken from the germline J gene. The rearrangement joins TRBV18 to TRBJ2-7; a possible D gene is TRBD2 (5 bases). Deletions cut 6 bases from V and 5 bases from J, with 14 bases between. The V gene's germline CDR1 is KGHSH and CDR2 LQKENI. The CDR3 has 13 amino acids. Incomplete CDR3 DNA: TGTGCCAGCTCCCCTGGACTTGGCGACGAG. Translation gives CASSPGLGDE. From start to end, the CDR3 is CASSPGLGDEQYF.

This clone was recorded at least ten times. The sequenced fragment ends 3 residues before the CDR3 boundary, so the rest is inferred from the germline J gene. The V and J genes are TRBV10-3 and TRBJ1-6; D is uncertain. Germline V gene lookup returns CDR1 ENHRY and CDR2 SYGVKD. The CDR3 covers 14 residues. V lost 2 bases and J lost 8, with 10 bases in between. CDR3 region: CAISEGQKHSPLHF. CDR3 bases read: TGTGCCATCAGTGAGGGGCAGAAACATTCACCC.

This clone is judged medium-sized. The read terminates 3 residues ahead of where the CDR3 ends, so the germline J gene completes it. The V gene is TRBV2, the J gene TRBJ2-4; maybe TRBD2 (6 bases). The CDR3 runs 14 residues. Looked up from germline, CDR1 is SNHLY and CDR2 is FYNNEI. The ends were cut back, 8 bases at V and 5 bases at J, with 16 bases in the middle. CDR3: CASRSQGGENIQYF. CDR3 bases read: TGTGCCAGCCGCTCCCAGGGAGGTGAAAACATT.

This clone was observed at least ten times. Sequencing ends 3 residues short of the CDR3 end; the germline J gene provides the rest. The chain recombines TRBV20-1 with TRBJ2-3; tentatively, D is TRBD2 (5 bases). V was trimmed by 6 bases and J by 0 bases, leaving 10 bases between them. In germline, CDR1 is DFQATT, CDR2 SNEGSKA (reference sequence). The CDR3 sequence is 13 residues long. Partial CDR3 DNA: TGCAGTGCCGAGGGCTCTAGCACAGATACG. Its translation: CSAEGSSTDT. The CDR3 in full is CSAEGSSTDTQYF.

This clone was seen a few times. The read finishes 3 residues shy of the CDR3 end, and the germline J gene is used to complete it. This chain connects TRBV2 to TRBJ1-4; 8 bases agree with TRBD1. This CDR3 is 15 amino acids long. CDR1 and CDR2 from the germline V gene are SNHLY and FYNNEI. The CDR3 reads CASNMQGQADSPLFF. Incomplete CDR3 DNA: TGTGCCAGTAATATGCAGGGACAGGCCGATTCACCA.

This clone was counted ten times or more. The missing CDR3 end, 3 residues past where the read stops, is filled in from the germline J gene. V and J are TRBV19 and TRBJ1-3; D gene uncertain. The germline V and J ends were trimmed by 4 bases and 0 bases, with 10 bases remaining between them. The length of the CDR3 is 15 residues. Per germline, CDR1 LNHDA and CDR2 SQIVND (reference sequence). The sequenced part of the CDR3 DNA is TGTGCCAGTAGTACCGGGTTCACCTCTGGAAACACC. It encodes CASSTGFTSGNT. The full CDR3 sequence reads CASSTGFTSGNTIYF.

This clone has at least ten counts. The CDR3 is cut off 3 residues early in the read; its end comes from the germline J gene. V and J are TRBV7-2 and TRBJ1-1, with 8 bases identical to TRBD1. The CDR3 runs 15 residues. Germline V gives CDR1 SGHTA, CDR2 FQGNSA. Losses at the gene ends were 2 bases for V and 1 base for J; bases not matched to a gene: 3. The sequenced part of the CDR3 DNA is TGTGCCAGCAGCTTAATGACAGGGGCGAACACTGAA. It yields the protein CASSLMTGANTE. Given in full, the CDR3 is CASSLMTGANTEAFF.

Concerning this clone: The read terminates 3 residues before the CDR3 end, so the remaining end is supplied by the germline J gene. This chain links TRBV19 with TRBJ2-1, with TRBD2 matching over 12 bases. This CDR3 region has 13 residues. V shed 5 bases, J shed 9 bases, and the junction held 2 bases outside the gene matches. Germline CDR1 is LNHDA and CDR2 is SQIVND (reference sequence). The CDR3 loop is CASSWTSGAEQFF. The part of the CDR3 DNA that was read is TGTGCCAGTAGTTGGACTAGCGGGGCTGAG.

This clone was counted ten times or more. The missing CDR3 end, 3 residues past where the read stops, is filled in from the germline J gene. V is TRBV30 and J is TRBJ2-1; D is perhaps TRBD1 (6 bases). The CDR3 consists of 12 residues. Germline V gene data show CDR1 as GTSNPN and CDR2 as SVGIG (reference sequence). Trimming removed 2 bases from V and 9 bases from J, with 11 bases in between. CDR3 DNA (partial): TGTGCCTGGAGTTCCCAGGGGAGTGAG. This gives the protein CAWSSQGSE. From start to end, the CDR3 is CAWSSQGSEQFF.

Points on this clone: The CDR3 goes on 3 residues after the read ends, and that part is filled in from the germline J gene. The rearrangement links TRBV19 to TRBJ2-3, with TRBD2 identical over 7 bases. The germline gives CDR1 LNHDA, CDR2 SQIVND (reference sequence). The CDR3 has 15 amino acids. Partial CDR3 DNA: TGTGCCAGCTCGACACCCGGGGGGTCCGATCAGCCG. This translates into CASSTPGGSDQP. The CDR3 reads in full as CASSTPGGSDQPQYF.

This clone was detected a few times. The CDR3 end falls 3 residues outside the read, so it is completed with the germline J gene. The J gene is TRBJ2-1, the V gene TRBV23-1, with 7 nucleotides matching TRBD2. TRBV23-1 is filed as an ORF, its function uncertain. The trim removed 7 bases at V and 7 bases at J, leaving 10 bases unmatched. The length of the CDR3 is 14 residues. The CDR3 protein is CASMGGSQANEQFF. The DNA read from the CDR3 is TGCGCCAGCATGGGCGGGAGCCAGGCAAATGAG.

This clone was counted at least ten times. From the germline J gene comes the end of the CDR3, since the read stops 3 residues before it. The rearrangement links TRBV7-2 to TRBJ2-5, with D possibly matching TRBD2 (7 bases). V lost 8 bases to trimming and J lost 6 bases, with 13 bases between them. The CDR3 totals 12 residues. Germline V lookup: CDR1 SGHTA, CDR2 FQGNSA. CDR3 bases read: TGTGCCAGCTGGGGGGGCGGGAAGACC. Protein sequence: CASWGGGKT. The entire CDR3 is CASWGGGKTQYF.

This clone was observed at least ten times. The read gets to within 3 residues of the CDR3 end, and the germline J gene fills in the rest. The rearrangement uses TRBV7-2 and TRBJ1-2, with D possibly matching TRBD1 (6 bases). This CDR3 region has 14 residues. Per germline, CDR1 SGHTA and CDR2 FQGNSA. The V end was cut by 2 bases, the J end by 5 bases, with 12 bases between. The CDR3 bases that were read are TGTGCCAGCAGCTTAAGTGGACAGACTTATGGC. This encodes CASSLSGQTYG. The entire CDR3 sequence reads CASSLSGQTYGYTF.

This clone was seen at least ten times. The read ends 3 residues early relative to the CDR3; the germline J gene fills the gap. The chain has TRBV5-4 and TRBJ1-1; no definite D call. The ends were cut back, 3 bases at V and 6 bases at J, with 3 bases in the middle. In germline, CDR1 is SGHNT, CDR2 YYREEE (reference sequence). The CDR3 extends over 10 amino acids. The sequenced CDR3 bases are TGTGCCAGCAGCTCTTCTGAA. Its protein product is CASSSSE. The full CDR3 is CASSSSEAFF. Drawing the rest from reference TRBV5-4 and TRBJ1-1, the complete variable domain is ETGVTQSPTHLIKTRGQQVTLRCSSQSGHNTVSWYQQALGQGPQFIFQYYREEENGRGNFPPRFSGLQFPNYSSELNVNALELDDSALYLCASSSSEAFFGQGTRLTVV.

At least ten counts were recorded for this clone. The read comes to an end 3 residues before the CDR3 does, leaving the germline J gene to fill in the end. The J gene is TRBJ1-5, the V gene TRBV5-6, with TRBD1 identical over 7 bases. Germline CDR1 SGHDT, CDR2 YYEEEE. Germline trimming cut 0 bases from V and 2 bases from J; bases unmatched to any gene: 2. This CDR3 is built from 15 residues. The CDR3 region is CASSLEGAGNQPQHF. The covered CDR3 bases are TGTGCCAGCAGCTTGGAGGGGGCTGGCAATCAGCCC.

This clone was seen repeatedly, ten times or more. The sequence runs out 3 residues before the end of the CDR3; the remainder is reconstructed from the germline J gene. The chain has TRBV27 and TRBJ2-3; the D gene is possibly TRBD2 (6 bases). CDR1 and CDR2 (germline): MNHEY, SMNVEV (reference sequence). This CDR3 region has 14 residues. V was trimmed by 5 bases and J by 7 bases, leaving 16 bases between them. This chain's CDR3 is CASSPGTGLYTQYF. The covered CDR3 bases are TGTGCCAGCAGTCCAGGGACTGGTCTTTATACG.

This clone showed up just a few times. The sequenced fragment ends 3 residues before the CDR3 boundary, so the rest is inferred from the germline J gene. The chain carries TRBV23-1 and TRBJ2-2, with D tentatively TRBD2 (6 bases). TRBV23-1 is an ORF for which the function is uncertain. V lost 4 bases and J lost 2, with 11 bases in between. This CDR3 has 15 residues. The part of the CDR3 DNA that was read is TGCGCCAGCAGTCGGAGGGGCCCTAACACCGGGGAG. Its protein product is CASSRRGPNTGE. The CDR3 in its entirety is CASSRRGPNTGELFF.

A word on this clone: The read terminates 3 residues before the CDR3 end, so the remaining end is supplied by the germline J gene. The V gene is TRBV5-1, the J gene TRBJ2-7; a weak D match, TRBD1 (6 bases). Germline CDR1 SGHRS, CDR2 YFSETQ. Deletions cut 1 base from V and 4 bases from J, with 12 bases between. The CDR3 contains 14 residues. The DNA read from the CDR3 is TGCGCCAGCAGCTTGACAGACAGGACGTACGAG. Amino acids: CASSLTDRTYE. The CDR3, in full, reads CASSLTDRTYEQYF. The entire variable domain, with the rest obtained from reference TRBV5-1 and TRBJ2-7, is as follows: KAGVTQTPRYLIKTRGQQVTLSCSPISGHRSVSWYQQTPGQGLQFLFEYFSETQRNKGNFPGRFSGRQFSNSRSEMNVSTLELGDSALYLCASSLTDRTYEQYFGPGTRLTVT.